Following are 3 T cell receptor beta chains from one sample sequenced in a study of cytomegalovirus exposure and HLA in healthy donors. Primers: 60 Vbeta forward and 13 Jbeta reverse. Clones were sequenced by immunoSEQ multiplex PCR, and TCRdb holds only the in-frame ones, with some missing. Altogether around 91,000 clones are present, around 80% being singletons, with the ten largest covering about 4.5%. The sequenced sample consisted of PBMCs. The receptors here all came from a male donor in good health and CMV-seropositive.

J is TRBJ2-1 and V is TRBV25-1, with TRBD1 as a possible D gene (6 bases). This CDR3 has 13 amino acids. Germline values: CDR1 MGHDK, CDR2 SYGVNS. V lost 3 bases and J 12 bases, leaving 15 bases between the germline ends. CDR3: CASSEAQGSGQFF. As DNA, the CDR3 is TGTGCCAGCAGTGAGGCGCAGGGGAGTGGGCAGTTCTTC.

V and J are TRBV28 and TRBJ2-7; D is possibly TRBD2 (5 bases). CDR1 and CDR2 (germline): MDHEN, SYDVKM. The V gene lost 8 bases and the J gene lost 6 bases, with 17 bases spanning the gap. The CDR3 sequence is 13 residues long. CDR3 sequence: CASLTRGLREQYF. Here the CDR3 DNA reads TGTGCCAGCCTCACGAGAGGGCTCCGCGAGCAGTACTTC.

The genes are TRBV2 and TRBJ2-1, with TRBD2 identical over 7 bases. Germline loops: CDR1 SNHLY, CDR2 FYNNEI. This CDR3 comprises 15 residues. After removal of 10 bases from V and 13 bases from J, the junction contained 22 bases not matched to a gene. This chain's CDR3 is CATQPGLTGIRDQFF. In DNA, the CDR3 is TGTGCCACCCAACCGGGACTAACAGGAATCCGGGATCAGTTCTTC.